This TCR beta chain is drawn from a study of blood T cells in healthy people across ages. Combining a sample-barcoded 5' primer with a J-beta primer mix, a second PCR ran for about 7 to 11 cycles. One entry per CDR3 protein results from TCRdb running MiXCR on the 5' RACE reads. The sample has roughly 1.4 million distinct CDR3 sequences; roughly 60% are singletons. The germline V gene encodes CDR1 MNHEY and CDR2 SMNVEV (reference sequence). This CDR3 has 13 amino acids. V dropped 2 bases and J dropped 3 bases, with 6 bases sitting between them. Sequencing was carried out using blood. This receptor was identified in a man aged 18 to 30 in good health. This chain connects TRBV27 to TRBJ2-3; no clear D gene. Here the CDR3 DNA reads TGTGCCAGCAGTTTACTACCAACAGATACGCAGTATTTT. Encoded protein: CASSLLPTDTQYF.